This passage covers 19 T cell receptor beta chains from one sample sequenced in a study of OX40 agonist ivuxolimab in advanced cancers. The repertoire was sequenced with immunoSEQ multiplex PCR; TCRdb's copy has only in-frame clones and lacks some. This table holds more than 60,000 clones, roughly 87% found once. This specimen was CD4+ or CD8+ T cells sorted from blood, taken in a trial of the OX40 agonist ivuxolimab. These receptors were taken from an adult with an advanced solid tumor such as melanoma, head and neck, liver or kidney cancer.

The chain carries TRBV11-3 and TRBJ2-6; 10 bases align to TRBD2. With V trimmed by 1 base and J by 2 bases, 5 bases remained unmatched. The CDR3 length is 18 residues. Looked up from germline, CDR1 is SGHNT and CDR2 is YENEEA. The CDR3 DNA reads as TGTGCCAGCAGCTTAGCTACTAGCGGGATCCCTGGGGCCAACGTCCTGACTTTC. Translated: CASSLATSGIPGANVLTF.

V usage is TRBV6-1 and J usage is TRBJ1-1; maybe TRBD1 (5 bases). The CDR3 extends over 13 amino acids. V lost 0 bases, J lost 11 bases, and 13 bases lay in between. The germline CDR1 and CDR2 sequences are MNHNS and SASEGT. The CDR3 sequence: CASSEAGGTGAFF. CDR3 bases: TGTGCCAGCAGTGAAGCGGGAGGGACCGGGGCTTTCTTT.

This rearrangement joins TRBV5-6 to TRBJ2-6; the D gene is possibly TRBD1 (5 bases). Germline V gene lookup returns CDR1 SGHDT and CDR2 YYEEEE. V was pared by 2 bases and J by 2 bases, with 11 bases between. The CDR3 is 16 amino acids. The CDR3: CASSLLSRAGANVLTF. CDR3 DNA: TGTGCCAGCAGCTTATTGTCCAGGGCTGGGGCCAACGTCCTGACTTTC.

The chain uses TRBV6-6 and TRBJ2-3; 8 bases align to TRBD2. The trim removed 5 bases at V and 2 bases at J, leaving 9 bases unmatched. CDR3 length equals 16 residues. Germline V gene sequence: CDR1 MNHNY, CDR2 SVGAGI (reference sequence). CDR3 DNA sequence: TGTGCCAGCAGTCAACTTACTAGCGGAACCACAGATACGCAGTATTTT. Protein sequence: CASSQLTSGTTDTQYF.

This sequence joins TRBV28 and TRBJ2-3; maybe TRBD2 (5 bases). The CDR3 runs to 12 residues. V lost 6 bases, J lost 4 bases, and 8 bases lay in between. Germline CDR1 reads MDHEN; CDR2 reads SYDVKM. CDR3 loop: CASSTRADTQYF. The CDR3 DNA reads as TGTGCCAGCAGCACGAGGGCAGATACGCAGTATTTT.

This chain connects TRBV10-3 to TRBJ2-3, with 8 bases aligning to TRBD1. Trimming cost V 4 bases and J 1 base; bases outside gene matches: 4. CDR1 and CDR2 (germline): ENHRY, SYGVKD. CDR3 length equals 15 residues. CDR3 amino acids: CAISVDRDRTDTQYF. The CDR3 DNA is TGTGCCATCAGTGTGGACAGGGACCGCACAGATACGCAGTATTTT.

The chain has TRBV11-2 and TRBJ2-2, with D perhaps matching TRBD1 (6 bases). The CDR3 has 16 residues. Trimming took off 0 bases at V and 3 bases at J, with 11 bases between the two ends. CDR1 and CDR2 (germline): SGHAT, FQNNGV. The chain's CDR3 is CASSLEPGAYTGELFF. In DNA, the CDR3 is TGTGCCAGCAGCTTAGAACCAGGGGCCTACACCGGGGAGCTGTTTTTT.

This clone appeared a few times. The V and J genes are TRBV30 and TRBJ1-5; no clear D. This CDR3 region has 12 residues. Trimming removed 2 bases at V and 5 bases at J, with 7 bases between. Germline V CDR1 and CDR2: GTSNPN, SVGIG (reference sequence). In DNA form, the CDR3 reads TGTGCCTGGAGTAATGGGGATCAGCCCCAGCATTTT. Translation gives CAWSNGDQPQHF.

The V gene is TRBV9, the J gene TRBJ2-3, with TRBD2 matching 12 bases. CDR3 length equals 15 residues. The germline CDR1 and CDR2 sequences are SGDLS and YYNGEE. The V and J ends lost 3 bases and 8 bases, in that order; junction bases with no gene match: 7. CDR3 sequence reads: CASSAGTSGSGTQYF. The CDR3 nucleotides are TGTGCCAGCAGCGCCGGGACTAGCGGGTCCGGTACGCAGTATTTT.

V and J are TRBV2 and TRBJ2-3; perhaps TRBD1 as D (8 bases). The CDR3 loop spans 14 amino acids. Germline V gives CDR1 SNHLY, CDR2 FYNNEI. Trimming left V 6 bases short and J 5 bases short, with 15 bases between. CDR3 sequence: CASSGQGGGDTQYF. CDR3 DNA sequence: TGTGCCAGCAGCGGACAGGGAGGGGGAGATACGCAGTATTTT.

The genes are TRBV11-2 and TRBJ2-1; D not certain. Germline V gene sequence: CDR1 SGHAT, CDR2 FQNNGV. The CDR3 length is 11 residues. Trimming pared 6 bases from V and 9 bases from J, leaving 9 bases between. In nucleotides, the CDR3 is TGTGCCAGCAGACAAATCACTGAGCAGTTCTTC. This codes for CASRQITEQFF.

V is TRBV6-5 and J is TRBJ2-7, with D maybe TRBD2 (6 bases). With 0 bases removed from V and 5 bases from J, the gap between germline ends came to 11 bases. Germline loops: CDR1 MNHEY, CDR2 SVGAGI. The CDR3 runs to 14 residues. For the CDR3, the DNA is TGTGCCAGCAGTTACTCCCGGGGGTCCAACGAGCAGTACTTC. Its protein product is CASSYSRGSNEQYF.

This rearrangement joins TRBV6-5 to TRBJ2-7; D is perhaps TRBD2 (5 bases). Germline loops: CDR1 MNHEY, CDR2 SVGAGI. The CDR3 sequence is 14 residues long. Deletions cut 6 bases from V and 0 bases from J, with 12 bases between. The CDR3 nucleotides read TGTGCCAGCAGGGTTCCGGGGAGCTCCTACGAGCAGTACTTC. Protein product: CASRVPGSSYEQYF.

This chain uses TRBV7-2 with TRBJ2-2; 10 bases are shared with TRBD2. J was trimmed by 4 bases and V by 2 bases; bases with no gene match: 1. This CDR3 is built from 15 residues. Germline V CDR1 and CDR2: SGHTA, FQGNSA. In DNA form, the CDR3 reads TGTGCCAGCAGCTTAACTAGCGGGGTCACCGGGGAGCTGTTTTTT. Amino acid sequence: CASSLTSGVTGELFF.

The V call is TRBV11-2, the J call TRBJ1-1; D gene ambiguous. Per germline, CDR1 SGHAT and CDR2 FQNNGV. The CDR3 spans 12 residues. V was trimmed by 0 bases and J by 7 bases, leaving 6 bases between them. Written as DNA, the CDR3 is TGTGCCAGCAGCTTAGACGGAGTTGAAGCTTTCTTT. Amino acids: CASSLDGVEAFF.

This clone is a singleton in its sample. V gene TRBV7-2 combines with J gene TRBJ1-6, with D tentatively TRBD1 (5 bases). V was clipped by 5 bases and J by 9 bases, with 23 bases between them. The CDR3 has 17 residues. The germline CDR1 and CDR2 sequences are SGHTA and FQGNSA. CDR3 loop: CASSLGNLRGTGSPLHF. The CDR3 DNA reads TGTGCCAGCAGCCTTGGGAATCTCCGAGGGACCGGTTCACCCCTCCACTTT. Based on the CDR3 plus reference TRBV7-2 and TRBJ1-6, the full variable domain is GAGVSQSPSNKVTEKGKDVELRCDPISGHTALYWYRQSLGQGLEFLIYFQGNSAPDKSGLPSDRFSAERTGGSVSTLTIQRTQQEDSAVYLCASSLGNLRGTGSPLHFGNGTRLTVT.

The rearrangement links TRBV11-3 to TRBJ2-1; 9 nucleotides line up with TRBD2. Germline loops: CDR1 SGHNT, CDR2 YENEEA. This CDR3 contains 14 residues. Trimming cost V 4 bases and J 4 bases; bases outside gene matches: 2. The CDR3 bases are TGTGCCAGCAGCTCGGGACTAGCATACAATGAGCAGTTCTTC. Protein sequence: CASSSGLAYNEQFF.

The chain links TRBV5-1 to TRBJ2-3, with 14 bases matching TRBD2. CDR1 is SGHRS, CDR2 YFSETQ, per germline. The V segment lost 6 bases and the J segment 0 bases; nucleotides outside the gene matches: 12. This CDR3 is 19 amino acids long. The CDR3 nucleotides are TGCGCCAGCACCCTTGGACTAGCGGGAGGAGGACCTAGCACAGATACGCAGTATTTT. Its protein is CASTLGLAGGGPSTDTQYF.

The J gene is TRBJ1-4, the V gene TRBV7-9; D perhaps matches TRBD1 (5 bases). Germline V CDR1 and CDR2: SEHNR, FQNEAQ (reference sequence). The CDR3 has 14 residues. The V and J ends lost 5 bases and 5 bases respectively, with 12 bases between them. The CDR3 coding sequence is TGTGCCAGCAGCCCCGGGACCGGGAATGAAAAACTGTTTTTT. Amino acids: CASSPGTGNEKLFF.